Below, 20 T cell receptor beta chains from the same sample are listed, as sequenced in a study of cytomegalovirus exposure and HLA in healthy donors. The PCR had 60 Vbeta and 13 Jbeta primers. Profiling relied on immunoSEQ multiplex PCR, and the TCRdb table lists in-frame clones only, not all of them. The table has 100,000 to 150,000 clones, roughly 79% seen once. The source material was PBMCs. These receptors all come from a woman between 50 and 59 years old in good health and CMV-seronegative.

V is TRBV5-4 and J is TRBJ2-1; D might be TRBD1 (5 bases). Germline-derived CDR1 and CDR2 are SGHNT and YYREEE (reference sequence). The CDR3 is 16 residues long. Trimming took off 4 bases at V and 1 base at J, with 15 bases between the two ends. CDR3 region: CASSPQGPSSYNEQFF. The CDR3 DNA follows: TGTGCCAGCAGCCCTCAGGGCCCCTCTTCCTACAATGAGCAGTTCTTC.

The rearrangement joins TRBV5-1 to TRBJ2-5; maybe TRBD1 (5 bases). The CDR3 contains 15 residues. V was trimmed by 0 bases and J by 4 bases, leaving 13 bases between them. Germline values: CDR1 SGHRS, CDR2 YFSETQ. DNA for the CDR3: TGCGCCAGCAGCTTGGAGGGGTCGAACTCAGAGACCCAGTACTTC. This translates into CASSLEGSNSETQYF.

The DNA of the CDR3 is TGTGCCAGCAGCTTAATAGGCAGGGTTAACACTGAAGCTTTCTTT. Its translation: CASSLIGRVNTEAFF. This rearrangement joins TRBV7-8 to TRBJ1-1; TRBD1 might be the D (5 bases). Germline V gene lookup returns CDR1 SGHVS and CDR2 FQNEAQ. The CDR3 has 15 amino acids. Between the trimmed V and J ends, which lost 2 bases and 2 bases, there was a span of 12 bases.

V gene TRBV4-2 combines with J gene TRBJ1-4, with 7 bases aligning to TRBD1. Germline V gives CDR1 LGHNA, CDR2 YNFKEQ. The length of the CDR3 is 17 residues. V lost 4 bases to trimming and J lost 1 base; unmatched junction nucleotides: 9. This chain's CDR3 is CASSPGQAGVTNEKLFF. The CDR3 DNA follows: TGTGCCAGCAGCCCAGGACAGGCCGGGGTAACTAATGAAAAACTGTTTTTT.

J is TRBJ2-7 and V is TRBV30, with TRBD2 matching over 8 bases. Per the germline V gene, CDR1 is GTSNPN and CDR2 is SVGIG (reference sequence). V lost 4 bases to trimming and J lost 2 bases; unmatched junction nucleotides: 4. The CDR3 contains 13 residues. CDR3 coding DNA: TGTGCCTGGAACCCAGCGGGGGCCTACGAGCAGTACTTC. Its translation: CAWNPAGAYEQYF.

The chain links TRBV5-6 to TRBJ2-2; 13 nucleotides agree with TRBD2. Looked up from germline, CDR1 is SGHDT and CDR2 is YYEEEE. The CDR3 extends over 16 amino acids. J was trimmed by 6 bases and V by 4 bases; bases with no gene match: 6. The chain's CDR3 is CASSPTSGRASGELFF. The CDR3, as DNA: TGTGCCAGCAGCCCTACTAGCGGGAGGGCCTCCGGGGAGCTGTTTTTT.

This chain joins TRBV7-2 and TRBJ2-7; D uncertain. Germline assignment: CDR1 SGHTA and CDR2 FQGNSA. Trimming shortened V by 5 bases and J by 3 bases, and 11 bases separated the two germline ends. The length of the CDR3 is 13 residues. CDR3 sequence reads: CASSRPSGYEQYF. In DNA, the CDR3 is TGTGCCAGCAGCCGGCCCTCGGGCTACGAGCAGTACTTC.

This clone appeared once. The chain joins TRBV7-9 to TRBJ2-3; 14 positions match TRBD2. Losses at the gene ends were 5 bases for V and 1 base for J; bases not matched to a gene: 2. Germline CDR1 is SEHNR and CDR2 is FQNEAQ (reference sequence). The CDR3 totals 16 residues. The CDR3 DNA follows: TGTGCCAGCAGCGAGGGACTAGCGGGAGGCACAGATACGCAGTATTTT. This translates into CASSEGLAGGTDTQYF.

This clone was seen only a few times. This chain joins TRBV4-3 and TRBJ1-1; 8 bases fit TRBD1. This CDR3 comprises 13 residues. Germline V CDR1 and CDR2: LGHNA, YSLEER. Unmatched junction bases numbered 2, after V lost 4 bases and J lost 4 bases. The CDR3 is CASSLGQGTEAFF. As DNA, the CDR3 is TGCGCCAGCAGCCTCGGACAGGGCACTGAAGCTTTCTTT.

This chain links TRBV4-3 with TRBJ1-3, with 8 bases aligning to TRBD1. Germline loops: CDR1 LGHNA, CDR2 YSLEER. Unmatched junction bases numbered 3, after V lost 1 base and J lost 4 bases. CDR3 length equals 15 residues. In nucleotides, the CDR3 is TGCGCCAGCAGCCAAGGGACAGGGAGGGGAAACACCATATATTTT. Amino acid sequence: CASSQGTGRGNTIYF.

The chain has TRBV10-3 and TRBJ1-2; 8 bases are shared with TRBD1. The CDR3 covers 18 residues. J lost 0 bases, V lost 8 bases, and 17 bases had no gene match. Per the germline V gene, CDR1 is ENHRY and CDR2 is SYGVKD. As DNA, the CDR3 is TGTGCCATCGGTATTGATGCCGACAGGGGACCAGCTAACTATGGCTACACCTTC. Protein sequence: CAIGIDADRGPANYGYTF.

V and J are TRBV6-5 and TRBJ1-2; tentative D call: TRBD1 (5 bases). This CDR3 comprises 13 residues. Trimming stripped 4 bases from V and 5 bases from J, with 11 bases between. Germline CDR1 reads MNHEY; CDR2 reads SVGAGI. CDR3 DNA: TGTGCCAGCAGTTTCCGACAGCCATATGGCTACACCTTC. It translates to CASSFRQPYGYTF.

This clone occurred once. The J gene is TRBJ1-2, the V gene TRBV19; 8 bases are a match to TRBD1. There are 16 residues in the CDR3. Germline V lookup: CDR1 LNHDA, CDR2 SQIVND (reference sequence). Trimming cost V 1 base and J 7 bases; bases outside gene matches: 11. CDR3 bases: TGTGCCAGTAGTATAGGTGGGACAGGAGACAACCTTGGCTACACCTTC. Protein product: CASSIGGTGDNLGYTF. The full variable domain, its missing parts supplied by reference TRBV19 and TRBJ1-2, is DGGITQSPKYLFRKEGQNVTLSCEQNLNHDAMYWYRQDPGQGLRLIYYSQIVNDFQKGDIAEGYSVSREKKESFPLTVTSAQKNPTAFYLCASSIGGTGDNLGYTFGSGTRLTVV.

CDR3 residues: CASSTDRADEQFF. The CDR3 nucleotides read TGTGCCAGCAGTACCGACAGGGCGGATGAGCAGTTCTTC. J is TRBJ2-1 and V is TRBV2, with TRBD1 identical over 7 bases. The CDR3 contains 13 residues. The V and J ends lost 5 bases and 8 bases, in that order; junction bases with no gene match: 6. Germline V gene data show CDR1 as SNHLY and CDR2 as FYNNEI.

The chain couples TRBV5-6 to TRBJ2-5; D remains unclear. CDR1 and CDR2 from the germline V gene are SGHDT and YYEEEE. Trimming removed 1 base at V and 5 bases at J, with 18 bases between. The CDR3 is 16 residues long. CDR3 residues: CASSLWSARGSETQYF. The CDR3 bases are TGTGCCAGCAGCTTGTGGTCAGCGCGCGGCTCCGAGACCCAGTACTTC.

The genes are TRBV6-5 and TRBJ1-2, with 7 bases matching TRBD1. The germline CDR1 and CDR2 sequences are MNHEY and SVGAGI. J was trimmed by 2 bases and V by 7 bases; bases with no gene match: 4. This CDR3 is built from 13 residues. For the CDR3, the DNA is TGTGCCAGCACCCGGGACAGAAACTATGGCTACACCTTC. Translating it yields CASTRDRNYGYTF.

This clone was seen a single time. This chain's CDR3 is CASSPGTAPYEQYF. The CDR3 region has the DNA TGTGCCAGCAGCCCCGGGACAGCCCCCTACGAGCAGTACTTC. V gene TRBV4-2 combines with J gene TRBJ2-7; TRBD1 aligns across 7 bases. Trimming took 4 bases from V and 2 from J; bases not matched to a gene: 5. Germline CDR1 is LGHNA and CDR2 is YNFKEQ. The CDR3 is 14 amino acids.

This chain links TRBV4-3 with TRBJ2-1, with a possible D match to TRBD2 (6 bases). This CDR3 is 17 amino acids long. Trimming shortened V by 0 bases and J by 1 base, and 13 bases separated the two germline ends. Germline CDR1 LGHNA, CDR2 YSLEER. For the CDR3, the DNA is TGCGCCAGCAGCCAAGAATGGGGCCGGGGGTCCTACAATGAGCAGTTCTTC. Translation gives CASSQEWGRGSYNEQFF.

The chain couples TRBV19 to TRBJ2-6; 9 bases fit TRBD1. The germline V gene has CDR1 LNHDA and CDR2 SQIVND (reference sequence). V was pared by 5 bases and J by 4 bases, with 9 bases of the junction left unmatched. CDR3 size: 17 residues. In DNA form, the CDR3 reads TGTGCCAGTAGTTTTGGGACAGGGCGCCCCGGGGCCAACGTCCTGACTTTC. As protein: CASSFGTGRPGANVLTF.

In its sample, this clone was seen once. The rearrangement uses TRBV7-9 and TRBJ2-5, with TRBD2 identical over 16 bases. The length of the CDR3 is 17 residues. Trimming took 5 bases from V and 4 from J; bases not matched to a gene: 7. Germline V lookup: CDR1 SEHNR, CDR2 FQNEAQ (reference sequence). CDR3 in DNA: TGTGCCAGCAGCGTGGGACTAGCGGGAGGGCCTAGAGAGACCCAGTACTTC. Protein product: CASSVGLAGGPRETQYF.